A single sample is the source of the 24 T cell receptor beta chains below, sequenced in a study of CD8 T cells in Susac syndrome. RNA, at about 0.5 to 1 ug, was reverse transcribed with random hexamers. TCRdb analysed the immunoSEQ multiplex PCR reads with MiXCR anew, one entry per CDR3 protein. Among around 170,000 distinct CDR3 sequences, just over 90% were seen once, and the ten largest hold 0.08%. The sample consisted of CD4+ T cells from PBMCs. The source is a human donor in good health.

The CDR3 reads CASSLAAGGTSFYEQYF. CDR3 in DNA: TGTGCCAGCAGCTTAGCGGCTGGGGGGACTAGCTTTTACGAGCAGTACTTC. The J gene is TRBJ2-7, the V gene TRBV7-2; TRBD2 matches 9 bases. CDR1 and CDR2 (germline): SGHTA, FQGNSA. The CDR3 is 17 residues long. V dropped 0 bases and J dropped 4; count of bases not matched to a gene: 10. The full variable domain, with the rest looked up from reference TRBV7-2 and TRBJ2-7, is GAGVSQSPSNKVTEKGKDVELRCDPISGHTALYWYRQSLGQGLEFLIYFQGNSAPDKSGLPSDRFSAERTGGSVSTLTIQRTQQEDSAVYLCASSLAAGGTSFYEQYFGPGTRLTVT.

The chain is built from TRBV7-2 and TRBJ1-2; D perhaps matches TRBD1 (5 bases). The V gene lost 2 bases and the J gene lost 8 bases, with 12 bases spanning the gap. The germline gives CDR1 SGHTA, CDR2 FQGNSA. The CDR3 consists of 13 residues. The CDR3 here is CASSLFPRDGYTF. CDR3 coding DNA: TGTGCCAGCAGCTTATTTCCCAGGGACGGCTACACCTTC. Full variable domain (missing parts from reference TRBV7-2 and TRBJ1-2): GAGVSQSPSNKVTEKGKDVELRCDPISGHTALYWYRQSLGQGLEFLIYFQGNSAPDKSGLPSDRFSAERTGGSVSTLTIQRTQQEDSAVYLCASSLFPRDGYTFGSGTRLTVV.

This clonotype was counted a single time. The chain uses TRBV6-2 or TRBV6-3 and TRBJ2-7; 7 bases match TRBD1. Germline V gene sequence: CDR1 MNHEY, CDR2 SVGEGT. Trimming removed 2 bases from V and 4 bases from J; junction bases left unmatched: 2. The CDR3 contains 13 residues. The CDR3 DNA is TGTGCCAGCAGTTACGGGACAGAGTACGAGCAGTACTTC. This gives the protein CASSYGTEYEQYF.

This chain connects TRBV24-1 to TRBJ2-3; D might be TRBD2 (6 bases). The CDR3 is 15 amino acids. Deletions cut 1 base from V and 5 bases from J, with 12 bases between. The V gene's germline CDR1 is KGHDR and CDR2 SFDVKD. Written as DNA, the CDR3 is TGTGCCACCAGTGATTTAACGGGAGTGGGAGATACGCAGTATTTT. This gives the protein CATSDLTGVGDTQYF.

The V call is TRBV18, the J call TRBJ2-7; D possibly matches TRBD1 or TRBD2 (5 bases each). V was pared by 4 bases and J by 4 bases, with 11 bases between. The CDR3 runs to 13 residues. The germline gives CDR1 KGHSH, CDR2 LQKENI. The CDR3 sequence is CASSQRGRYEQYF. Written as DNA, the CDR3 is TGTGCCAGCTCACAAAGGGGACGGTACGAGCAGTACTTC.

The sample holds a few counts of this clonotype. V and J are TRBV5-6 and TRBJ2-5; D uncertain. The V end lost 0 bases, the J end lost 5 bases, and 2 bases lay between the germline ends. The CDR3 consists of 11 residues. CDR1 and CDR2 (germline): SGHDT, YYEEEE. CDR3 in DNA: TGTGCCAGCAGCTTGGTGGAGACCCAGTACTTC. Protein: CASSLVETQYF.

CDR3 coding DNA: TGTGCCAGCAGTTACTCCACCGGGGAGCTGTTTTTT. Residues: CASSYSTGELFF. The chain is built from TRBV6-5 and TRBJ2-2; D gene ambiguous. Germline V gives CDR1 MNHEY, CDR2 SVGAGI. The CDR3 is made up of 12 amino acids. Between the trimmed V and J ends, which lost 0 bases and 4 bases, there was a span of 0 bases.

This chain links TRBV6-2 or TRBV6-3 with TRBJ2-7; D remains unclear. CDR1 MNHEY and CDR2 SVGEGT come from the germline V gene. This CDR3 comprises 12 residues. Trimming removed 0 bases from V and 7 bases from J, with 7 bases in between. For the CDR3, the DNA is TGTGCCAGCAGTTACTCGGTGAGGGAGCAGTACTTC. This sequence encodes CASSYSVREQYF.

This clonotype appeared once. The genes are TRBV6-2 or TRBV6-3 and TRBJ1-2; weak D call: TRBD1 (6 bases). V was pared by 7 bases and J by 7 bases, with 13 bases between. This CDR3 contains 12 residues. CDR1 is MNHEY, CDR2 SVGEGT, per germline. The CDR3 protein is CASTNRVGGYTF. The CDR3 DNA follows: TGTGCCAGCACCAACAGGGTGGGTGGCTACACCTTC.

The genes are TRBV12-3 or TRBV12-4 and TRBJ2-3; no clear D gene. The CDR3 has 13 amino acids. Trimming took 2 bases from V and 4 from J, leaving 7 bases between them. CDR3 nucleotide sequence: TGTGCCAGCAGTTTACTCTCTCCAGATACGCAGTATTTT. Protein: CASSLLSPDTQYF.

A note on this clonotype: Mismatch with germline at one junction end may stem from a read error. This sequence joins TRBV5-1 and TRBJ1-5; possible D gene TRBD1, 5 bases. Germline CDR1 and CDR2: SGHRS and YFSETQ. The CDR3 totals 13 residues. The CDR3 bases are TGCGCCAGCATGGGGCAGGGAGGTCAGCCCCAGCGTTTT. This encodes CASMGQGGQPQRF.

This chain uses TRBV5-1 with TRBJ2-2, with no clear D. V dropped 0 bases and J dropped 6 bases, with 12 bases sitting between them. In germline, CDR1 is SGHRS, CDR2 YFSETQ. The CDR3 has 15 amino acids. The CDR3 DNA reads as TGCGCCAGCAGCTTGGACCCATCCTCTTCCGGGGAGCTGTTTTTT. Translated: CASSLDPSSSGELFF.

V and J are TRBV3-1 and TRBJ2-3; 8 bases fit TRBD1. This CDR3 region has 14 residues. V was clipped by 1 base and J by 6 bases; unmatched bases: 3. Germline V lookup: CDR1 LGHDT, CDR2 YNNKEL (reference sequence). CDR3 DNA: TGTGCCAGCAGCCAAGGACAGGGGAGCGATACGCAGTATTTT. It encodes CASSQGQGSDTQYF.

In its sample, this clonotype was seen once. The chain couples TRBV28 to TRBJ2-1; the match to TRBD2 covers 7 bases. This CDR3 has 14 residues. The V segment lost 5 bases and the J segment 7 bases; nucleotides outside the gene matches: 8. Germline CDR1 and CDR2: MDHEN and SYDVKM. The CDR3 sequence: CASSLAGDINEQFF. Written as DNA, the CDR3 is TGTGCCAGCAGTCTGGCGGGAGATATAAATGAGCAGTTCTTC.

The chain couples TRBV18 to TRBJ2-7; the match to TRBD2 covers 7 bases. This CDR3 spans 15 amino acids. CDR1 is KGHSH, CDR2 LQKENI, per germline. After removal of 3 bases from V and 2 bases from J, the junction contained 7 bases not matched to a gene. The CDR3 region has the DNA TGTGCCAGCTCACCCGGTGGGAGGGGAACCTACGAGCAGTACTTC. Amino acids: CASSPGGRGTYEQYF.

The rearrangement joins TRBV19 to TRBJ2-5; TRBD1 or TRBD2 may be the D gene (5 bases each). The germline gives CDR1 LNHDA, CDR2 SQIVND (reference sequence). Trimming cost V 5 bases and J 1 base, with 14 bases left between them. This CDR3 is 15 amino acids long. The CDR3 coding sequence is TGTGCCAGTAGTCGCACCGGGACGCCCCAAGAGACCCAGTACTTC. It specifies CASSRTGTPQETQYF. Full variable domain (missing parts from reference TRBV19 and TRBJ2-5): DGGITQSPKYLFRKEGQNVTLSCEQNLNHDAMYWYRQDPGQGLRLIYYSQIVNDFQKGDIAEGYSVSREKKESFPLTVTSAQKNPTAFYLCASSRTGTPQETQYFGPGTRLLVL.

The DNA for the CDR3 is TGTGCCAGCAGCTTAATTTTCGCGGTCGGGGAGCTGTTTTTT. Its translation: CASSLIFAVGELFF. V is TRBV7-9 and J is TRBJ2-2; D gene ambiguous. With 2 bases removed from V and 7 bases from J, the gap between germline ends came to 11 bases. The length of the CDR3 is 14 residues. CDR1 is SEHNR, CDR2 FQNEAQ, per germline (reference sequence). Based on the CDR3 plus reference TRBV7-9 and TRBJ2-2, the full variable domain is DTGVSQNPRHKITKRGQNVTFRCDPISEHNRLYWYRQTLGQGPEFLTYFQNEAQLEKSRLLSDRFSAERPKGSFSTLEIQRTEQGDSAMYLCASSLIFAVGELFFGEGSRLTVL.

The chain carries TRBV20-1 and TRBJ2-7, with D unclear. Germline lookup yields CDR1 DFQATT and CDR2 SNEGSKA (reference sequence). Trimming stripped 3 bases from V and 2 bases from J, with 11 bases between. This CDR3 is built from 13 residues. The CDR3 spells CSARWTEPYEQYF. In DNA, the CDR3 is TGCAGTGCTAGGTGGACGGAGCCCTACGAGCAGTACTTC.

The gene calls are TRBV21-1 and TRBJ1-1. TRBV21-1 is flagged as a pseudogene. The length of the CDR3 is 18 residues. CDR3 sequence (DNA): TGTGCCAGCAGCAAAGCTATAGGCCCACCCGGAATGAACACTGAAGCTTTCTTT. Its translation is CASSKAIGPPGMNTEAFF.

V gene TRBV6-2 or TRBV6-3 combines with J gene TRBJ1-1, with 11 bases fitting TRBD1. Trimming cost V 2 bases and J 3 bases; bases outside gene matches: 2. The CDR3 has 15 residues. Per germline, CDR1 MNHEY and CDR2 SVGEGT. CDR3 sequence reads: CASSYGTGGDTEAFF. The CDR3 DNA follows: TGTGCCAGCAGTTACGGGACAGGGGGGGACACTGAAGCTTTCTTT.

This clonotype was seen a few times. V usage is TRBV28 and J usage is TRBJ2-7; 12 nucleotides align to TRBD2. Germline CDR1 MDHEN, CDR2 SYDVKM. The CDR3 has 13 amino acids. The trim removed 9 bases at V and 4 bases at J, leaving 4 bases unmatched. DNA for the CDR3: TGTGCCAGTCGACTAGCGGGGGCTTACGAGCAGTACTTC. As protein: CASRLAGAYEQYF.

This chain links TRBV18 with TRBJ2-7; the D gene is possibly TRBD1 (5 bases). There are 14 residues in the CDR3. Germline CDR1 and CDR2: KGHSH and LQKENI. Trimming took off 5 bases at V and 2 bases at J, with 13 bases between the two ends. The CDR3 nucleotides are TGTGCCAGCTCAAACCAGGCGACAGCCTACGAGCAGTACTTC. Translated: CASSNQATAYEQYF.

V usage is TRBV4-3 and J usage is TRBJ2-6, with TRBD2 matching over 8 bases. J was trimmed by 2 bases and V by 1 base; bases with no gene match: 4. Germline V gives CDR1 LGHNA, CDR2 YSLEER. CDR3 length equals 17 residues. The CDR3 loop is CASSQARGGTGANVLTF. The CDR3 nucleotides are TGCGCCAGCAGCCAAGCCCGGGGGGGAACTGGGGCCAACGTCCTGACTTTC.

The chain employs TRBV30 and TRBJ2-5; D is uncertain. V was trimmed by 4 bases and J by 5 bases, leaving 8 bases between them. CDR1 is GTSNPN and CDR2 is SVGIG in the germline V gene (reference sequence). The CDR3 is 11 amino acids. The CDR3 DNA is TGTGCCTGGACAGTCGCGGAGACCCAGTACTTC. As protein: CAWTVAETQYF. Filled out from reference TRBV30 and TRBJ2-5, the complete variable domain reads SQTIHQWPATLVQPVGSPLSLECTVEGTSNPNLYWYRQAAGRGLQLLFYSVGIGQISSEVPQNLSASRPQDRQFILSSKKLLLSDSGFYLCAWTVAETQYFGPGTRLLVL.